These 6 T cell receptor beta chains originate from one sample sequenced in a study of CD8 T cells in Susac syndrome. With random hexamers, roughly 0.5 to 1 ug RNA was reverse transcribed. TCRdb fed the immunoSEQ multiplex PCR reads into MiXCR, producing one record per CDR3 protein. Of 75,000 to 100,000 distinct CDR3 sequences listed, roughly 94% are singletons. Sequenced: CD8+ T cells from PBMCs. The receptors originated from a human donor in good health.

This chain joins TRBV5-4 and TRBJ1-6, with D unclear. Trimming left V 5 bases short and J 8 bases short, with 23 bases between. The CDR3 runs to 17 residues. Germline V gene sequence: CDR1 SGHNT, CDR2 YYREEE (reference sequence). CDR3 bases: TGTGCCAGCAGTCTGCTGGGCGTGAAGTCGGGGTATTCACCCCTCCACTTT. Translation: CASSLLGVKSGYSPLHF.

The CDR3 DNA reads as TGTGCCAGCAGTCCGGAGGGGTTAATGAACACTGAAGCTTTCTTT. This translates into CASSPEGLMNTEAFF. The rearrangement joins TRBV12-3 or TRBV12-4 to TRBJ1-1, with a possible D match to TRBD1 (5 bases). This CDR3 is 15 amino acids long. Trimming pared 5 bases from V and 0 bases from J, leaving 13 bases between.

The chain uses TRBV12-3 or TRBV12-4 and TRBJ2-7; D ambiguous. V was trimmed by 1 base and J by 2 bases, leaving 6 bases between them. This CDR3 is built from 13 residues. As DNA, the CDR3 is TGTGCCAGCAGTTTAGGGCTAACCTACGAGCAGTACGTC. This codes for CASSLGLTYEQYV.

The genes are TRBV4-1 and TRBJ2-4; 8 nucleotides agree with TRBD1. The J segment lost 6 bases and the V segment lost 2 bases, leaving 3 bases of the junction unmatched. The length of the CDR3 is 14 residues. Germline V gives CDR1 MGHRA, CDR2 YSYEKL. This chain's CDR3 is CASSQPGTGNIQYF. CDR3 nucleotide sequence: TGCGCCAGCAGCCAACCCGGGACAGGAAACATTCAGTACTTC.

This clonotype has a single count. This chain connects TRBV20-1 to TRBJ1-5, with 9 bases aligning to TRBD1. V trimming: 2 bases; J trimming: 4 bases; junction bases outside the gene matches: 9. The CDR3 extends over 16 amino acids. Germline loops: CDR1 DFQATT, CDR2 SNEGSKA (reference sequence). The CDR3 loop is CSARKGQGPRNQPQHF. CDR3 in DNA: TGCAGTGCTAGAAAGGGACAGGGACCCCGAAATCAGCCCCAGCATTTT.

This chain links TRBV7-9 with TRBJ2-7; D may be TRBD1 (6 bases). The CDR3 is made up of 14 amino acids. Germline V gene sequence: CDR1 SEHNR, CDR2 FQNEAQ (reference sequence). V lost 3 bases to trimming and J lost 5 bases, with 14 bases between them. The CDR3 region has the DNA TGTGCCAGCAGCTTTCCCGGGACAATACACGAGCAGTACTTC. Translated: CASSFPGTIHEQYF.